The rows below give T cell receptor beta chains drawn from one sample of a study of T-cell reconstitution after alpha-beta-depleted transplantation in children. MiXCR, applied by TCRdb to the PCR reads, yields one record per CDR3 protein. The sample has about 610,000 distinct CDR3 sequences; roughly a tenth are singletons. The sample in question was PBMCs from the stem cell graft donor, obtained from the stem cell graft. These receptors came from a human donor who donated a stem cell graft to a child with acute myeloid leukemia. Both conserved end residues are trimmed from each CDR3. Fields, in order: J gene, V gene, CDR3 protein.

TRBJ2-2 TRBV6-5 ASSYDRGRTNTGELF
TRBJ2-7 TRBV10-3 AISGTREQY
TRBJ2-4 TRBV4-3 ASSQAGQSIQY
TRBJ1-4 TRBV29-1 SVEGYSFSGANEKLF
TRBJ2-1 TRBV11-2 ASSLRGGAYNEQF
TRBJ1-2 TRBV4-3 ASSQVGSGYT
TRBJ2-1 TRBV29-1 SVRSQGGLGEQF
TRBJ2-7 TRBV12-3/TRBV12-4 ASSLLIEQY
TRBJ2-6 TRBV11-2 ASSLDLAVSGANVLT
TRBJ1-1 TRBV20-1 RGGNTEAF
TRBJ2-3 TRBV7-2 ASPNRDTQY
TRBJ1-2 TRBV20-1 SASRTGGGYT
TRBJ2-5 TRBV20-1 SARVEDSRETQY
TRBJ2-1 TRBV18 ASSPPTAGGYNEQF
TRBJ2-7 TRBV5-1 ASSLDPSSVYEQY
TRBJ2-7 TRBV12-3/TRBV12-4 ASTSSGTNYEQY
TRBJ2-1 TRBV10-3 ATGGPLSYNEQF
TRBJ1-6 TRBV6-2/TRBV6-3 ASSSEYPLH
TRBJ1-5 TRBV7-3 ASSFGAGDNQPQH
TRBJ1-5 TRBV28 ASSFSSRYQPQH
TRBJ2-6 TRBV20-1 SAKHGGGAGANVLT
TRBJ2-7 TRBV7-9 ASSPTTSGRSPYEQY
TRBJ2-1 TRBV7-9 ASSLVSPGSDEQF
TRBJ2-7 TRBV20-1 SARVGGLVSHEQY
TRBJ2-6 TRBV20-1 SGSPHSGANVLT
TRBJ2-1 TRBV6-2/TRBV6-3 ASSHGTEQF
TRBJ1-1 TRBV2 ASNLREGAF
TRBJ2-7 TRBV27 ASSPKAARIGEQY
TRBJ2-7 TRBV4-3 ASSQDQATSYEQY
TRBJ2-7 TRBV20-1 SATAGGPREQY
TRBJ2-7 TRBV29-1 SVRVTYEQY
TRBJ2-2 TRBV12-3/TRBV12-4 ASSFLDGETGELF
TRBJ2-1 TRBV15 ATSGLVDSYNEQF
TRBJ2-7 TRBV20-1 SATRQTYYEQY
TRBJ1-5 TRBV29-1 SVQDRVGQPQH
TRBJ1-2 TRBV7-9 ASSGTPRVGQGFGYT
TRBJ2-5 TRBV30 AWRPDSERPKETQY
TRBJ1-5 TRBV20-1 SAFPGRVGQPQH
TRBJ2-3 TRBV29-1 SGVRTGDTQY
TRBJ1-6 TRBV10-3 AIRSNGNSPLH
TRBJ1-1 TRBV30 AWRQMNTEAF
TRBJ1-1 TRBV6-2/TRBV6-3 ASSYDENTEAF
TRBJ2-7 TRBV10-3 AIRAGLAGGNYEQY
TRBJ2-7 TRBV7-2 ASSLEARNYEQY
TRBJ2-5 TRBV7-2 ASSLIVLAGDQETQY
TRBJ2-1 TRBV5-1 ASSLDLGPNEQF
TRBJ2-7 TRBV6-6 ASGGASSYEQY
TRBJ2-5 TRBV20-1 SAINSRFSETQY
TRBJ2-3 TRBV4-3 ASSQGRAPQIPQY
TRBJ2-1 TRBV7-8 ASSLGLGLGEQF
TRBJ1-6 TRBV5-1 ASSLKGTVVNSPLH
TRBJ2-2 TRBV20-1 SARDPGLAGGTGELF
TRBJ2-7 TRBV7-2 ASSLQVEYYEQY
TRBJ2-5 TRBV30 AWNSGQETQY
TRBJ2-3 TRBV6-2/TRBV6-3 ASSSFSLAGGLTDTQY
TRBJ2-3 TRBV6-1 ASSPRVSGFMDTQY
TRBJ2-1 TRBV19 ASSAKSGINLAKEQF